A selection of T cell receptor beta chains follows, all from one sample in a study of early T cells in non-severe SARS-CoV-2 infection. TCRdb re-called the 5' RACE reads with MiXCR, one entry per CDR3 protein. Of approximately 84,000 distinct CDR3 sequences listed, 13% were seen once; the top ten hold 4.5% to 7%. The specimen was whole blood. These receptors all come from an adult who was a healthcare worker with PCR-confirmed SARS-CoV-2 infection or an uninfected control (not recorded which). Each CDR3 is given without its conserved first and last residue.

V gene	J gene	CDR3 protein
TRBV18	TRBJ2-1	ASSPRFSSGANEQF
TRBV20-1	TRBJ1-4	SARVTGPRVEKLF
TRBV7-3	TRBJ2-1	ASSPQGRSYNEQF
TRBV12-3/TRBV12-4	TRBJ2-1	ASSLETSGDKQF
TRBV9	TRBJ2-4	ASSVEARSGAKNIQY
TRBV10-2	TRBJ2-7	ASRLDRVHEQY
TRBV18	TRBJ2-3	ASSPRVYTDTQY
TRBV10-3	TRBJ2-3	ATGTGQGNTQY
TRBV5-5	TRBJ2-3	ASSLDTRGTDTQY
TRBV30	TRBJ2-3	AWIGGTDTQY
TRBV5-1	TRBJ2-5	ASSLVGTRERETQY
TRBV5-6	TRBJ2-1	ASSSRRRLYNEQF
TRBV11-2	TRBJ2-3	ASSLNHGRGTDTQY
TRBV20-1	TRBJ1-4	SAKGQPEKLF
TRBV29-1	TRBJ1-1	SVIPGQGVNEAF
TRBV7-2	TRBJ2-2	ASSLSGTVNTGELF
TRBV5-6	TRBJ1-6	ASRVTGDETLH
TRBV5-1	TRBJ1-2	ASSWITGGPSDGYT
TRBV11-2	TRBJ2-5	ASSATSGGQAKTQY
TRBV29-1	TRBJ1-1	SVEDRVPEAF
TRBV5-1	TRBJ1-2	ASSLTGPNYGYT
TRBV4-1	TRBJ1-5	ASSQDGDQPQH
TRBV20-1	TRBJ1-6	SARDLGVVSPLH
TRBV15	TRBJ2-5	ATSRLAASSWQETQY
TRBV20-1	TRBJ2-5	SAREGGGETQY
TRBV7-9	TRBJ1-5	ASSLGGQVQPQH
TRBV7-9	TRBJ2-7	ASTSSTYEQY
TRBV19	TRBJ1-5	ASTPTGATDQPQH
TRBV7-2	TRBJ2-2	ASSLVSRARTGELF
TRBV12-5	TRBJ2-7	ASGSTSGVFIYEQY
TRBV29-1	TRBJ1-1	SVGGYSMNTEAF
TRBV9	TRBJ1-6	ASSAVGGSAALLNSPLH
TRBV7-6	TRBJ2-3	ASSQDRSGGTQY
TRBV10-3	TRBJ2-2	AIRSNTGELF
TRBV4-2	TRBJ1-6	ASSQDRANSPLH
TRBV9	TRBJ2-3	ASSVDADTQY
TRBV7-3	TRBJ2-3	ASSLIAGVISTDTQY
TRBV11-3	TRBJ2-2	ASSSNNLNTGELF
TRBV6-1	TRBJ1-2	ASSSGTGGLNYGYT
TRBV5-1	TRBJ2-1	ASSFSGRSGNEQF
TRBV9	TRBJ2-3	ASSAGADDTQY
TRBV14	TRBJ2-2	ASSQDHVAEELF
TRBV11-2	TRBJ1-1	ASSPWGSSGTEAF
TRBV9	TRBJ1-1	ASSVGAGDRRPEAF
TRBV6-6	TRBJ1-4	ATADRATNEKLF
TRBV5-1	TRBJ1-1	ASSLWQMNTEAF
TRBV5-5	TRBJ1-1	ASSLGAGTGATEAF
TRBV2	TRBJ1-1	ASSPSREAF
TRBV29-1	TRBJ1-2	SVEIQGYGYT
TRBV12-3/TRBV12-4	TRBJ2-1	ASTASLVFYNEQF
TRBV20-1	TRBJ2-1	SAKGLAGRYEQF
TRBV6-6	TRBJ2-7	ASTPRTIVRQY